This T cell receptor beta chain was identified during a study of identical twins. Study-level points and caveats: In monozygotic twins, models underestimated the sharing of out-of-frame TCR alpha.

Each CDR3 protein gets one entry after TCRdb re-called the 5' RACE reads with MiXCR. The sample shows under 300,000 distinct CDR3 sequences, roughly an eighth of them seen only once. Turning to this clonotype: The antigen is not known.

The CDR3 loop spans 15 amino acids. V shed 6 bases and J 3 bases; nucleotides not matched to a gene: 8. Per germline, CDR1 DFQATT and CDR2 SNEGSKA (reference sequence). This sample also appeared in a second study, on yellow fever vaccine responses in identical twins.

The receptor was isolated from a woman younger than 30 in good health. Specimen: memory (CD45RO+) T cells sorted from blood. The chain employs TRBV20-1 and TRBJ2-2; TRBD2 matches 9 bases. Here the CDR3 reads CSAPPSGGYTGELFF. Written as DNA, the CDR3 is TGCAGTGCCCCCCCCAGCGGGGGGTACACCGGGGAGCTGTTTTTT.